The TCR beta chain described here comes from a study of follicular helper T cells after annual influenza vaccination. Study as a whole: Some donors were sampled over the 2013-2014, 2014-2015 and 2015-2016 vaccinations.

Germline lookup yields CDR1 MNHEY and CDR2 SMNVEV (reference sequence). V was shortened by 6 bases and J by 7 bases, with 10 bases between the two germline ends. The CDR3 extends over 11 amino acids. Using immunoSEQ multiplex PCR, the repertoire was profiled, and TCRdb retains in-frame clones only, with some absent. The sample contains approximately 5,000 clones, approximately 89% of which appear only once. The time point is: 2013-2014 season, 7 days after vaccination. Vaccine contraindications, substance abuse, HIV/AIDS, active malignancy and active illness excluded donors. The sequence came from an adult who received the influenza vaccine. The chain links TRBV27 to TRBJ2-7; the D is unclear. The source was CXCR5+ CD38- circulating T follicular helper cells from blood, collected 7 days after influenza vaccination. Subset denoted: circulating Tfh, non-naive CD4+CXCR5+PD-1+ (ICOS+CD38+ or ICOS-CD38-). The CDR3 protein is CASRRRGEQYF. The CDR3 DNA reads TGTGCCAGCAGGCGCCGAGGAGAGCAGTACTTC.